The next 2 T cell receptor beta chains were all read from a single sample in a study of immune heterogeneity within non-small cell lung tumors. Multiplex PCR relied on 32 V and 13 J primers to amplify TCR beta CDR3. TCRdb passed the multiplex PCR reads through MiXCR, listing each CDR3 protein once. The sample has some 22,000 distinct CDR3 sequences, about 30% seen once. Samples each supplied about 600 ng of bulk tumor genomic DNA as template. Surgery yielded several widely spaced biopsies per primary tumor. Curative surgery was undertaken by patients, who had untreated, newly diagnosed non-small cell lung cancer. The specimen was lung tumor tissue. All receptors derive from a man between 40 and 49 years old with non-small cell lung cancer.

In regard to this clonotype: A much larger clone lies one base from this, so it may be a read error. V is TRBV2 and J is TRBJ1-2; D remains unclear. The CDR3 runs 13 residues. With 6 bases removed from V and 10 bases from J, the gap between germline ends came to 18 bases. Per the germline V gene, CDR1 is SNHLY and CDR2 is FYNNEI. As DNA, the CDR3 is TGTGCCAGCAGCACTGGGGTGCTAGGCGTCTACACCTTC. This sequence encodes CASSTGVLGVYTF.

This clonotype was seen ten or more times. The genes are TRBV7-9 and TRBJ2-1, with D unclear. This CDR3 is built from 12 residues. V was trimmed by 0 bases and J by 5 bases, leaving 2 bases between them. Germline CDR1 and CDR2: SEHNR and FQNEAQ (reference sequence). This chain's CDR3 is CASSLADNEQFF. In DNA form, the CDR3 reads TGTGCCAGCAGCTTAGCGGACAATGAGCAGTTCTTC.